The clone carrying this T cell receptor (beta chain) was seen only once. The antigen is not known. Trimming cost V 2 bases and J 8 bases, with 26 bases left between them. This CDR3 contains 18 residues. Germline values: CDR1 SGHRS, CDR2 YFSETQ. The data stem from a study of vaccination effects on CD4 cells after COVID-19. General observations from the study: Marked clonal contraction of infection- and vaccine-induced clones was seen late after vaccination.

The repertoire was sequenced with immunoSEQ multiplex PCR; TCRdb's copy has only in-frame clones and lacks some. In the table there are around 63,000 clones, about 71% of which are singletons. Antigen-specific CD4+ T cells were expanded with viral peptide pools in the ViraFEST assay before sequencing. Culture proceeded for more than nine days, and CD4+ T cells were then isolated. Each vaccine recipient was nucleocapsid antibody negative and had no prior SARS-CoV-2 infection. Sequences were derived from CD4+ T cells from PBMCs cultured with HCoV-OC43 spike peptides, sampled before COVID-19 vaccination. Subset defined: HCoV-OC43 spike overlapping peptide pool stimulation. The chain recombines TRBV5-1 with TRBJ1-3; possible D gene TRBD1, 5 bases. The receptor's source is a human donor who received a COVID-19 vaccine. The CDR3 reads CASSFGTPGRGSSDTIYF. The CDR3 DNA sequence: TGCGCCAGCAGCTTTGGGACGCCAGGTCGAGGGTCCAGTGACACCATATATTTT. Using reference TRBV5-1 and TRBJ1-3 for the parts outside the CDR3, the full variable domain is KAGVTQTPRYLIKTRGQQVTLSCSPISGHRSVSWYQQTPGQGLQFLFEYFSETQRNKGNFPGRFSGRQFSNSRSEMNVSTLELGDSALYLCASSFGTPGRGSSDTIYFGEGSWLTVV.